The subject of this entry is one T cell receptor (beta chain). Its cognate antigen is unknown. TCRdb called the reads again in MiXCR, with one record for every CDR3 protein. The table has roughly 760,000 distinct CDR3 sequences, less than 40% seen once; the top ten hold 2.8%. There are 14 residues in the CDR3. Germline values: CDR1 ENHRY, CDR2 SYGVKD. Trimming took 8 bases from V and 0 from J, leaving 12 bases between them. This sample was taken from a study of T cell repertoires in cytomegalovirus infection. Study as a whole: Based on public TCR beta signatures, there were indications of CMV infection and of a matching HLA type.

Findings and caveats of the study: Summed frequency of shared TCR beta families picked out CMV carriers who also had the relevant HLA. The ex vivo response was dominated by HLA-C-restricted CMV-specific TCR beta clonotypes.

Material for sequencing was PBMCs. The TCR was taken from a human donor in good health (CMV status not recorded). Some clones in this sample may be carry-over from other donors' samples. The J gene is TRBJ2-3, the V gene TRBV10-3, with D possibly TRBD2 on 7 matching bases. The CDR3 bases are TGTGCCATCGCGGGGGCCTATAGCACAGATACGCAGTATTTT. It encodes CAIAGAYSTDTQYF.